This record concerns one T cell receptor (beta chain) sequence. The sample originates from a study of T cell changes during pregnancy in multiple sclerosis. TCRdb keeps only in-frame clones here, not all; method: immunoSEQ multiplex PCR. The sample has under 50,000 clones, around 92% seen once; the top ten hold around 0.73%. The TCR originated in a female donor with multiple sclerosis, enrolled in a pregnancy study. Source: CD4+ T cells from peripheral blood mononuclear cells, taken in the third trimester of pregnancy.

CDR3 DNA: TGTGCCAGCAGTGACAGAGAGCAGTACTTC. The encoded protein is CASSDREQYF. The chain recombines TRBV6-6 with TRBJ2-7, with a possible D match to TRBD1 (5 bases). From germline, CDR1 is MNHNY and CDR2 SVGAGI (reference sequence). The CDR3 spans 10 residues. V shed 5 bases and J shed 7 bases, with 6 bases lying between them.